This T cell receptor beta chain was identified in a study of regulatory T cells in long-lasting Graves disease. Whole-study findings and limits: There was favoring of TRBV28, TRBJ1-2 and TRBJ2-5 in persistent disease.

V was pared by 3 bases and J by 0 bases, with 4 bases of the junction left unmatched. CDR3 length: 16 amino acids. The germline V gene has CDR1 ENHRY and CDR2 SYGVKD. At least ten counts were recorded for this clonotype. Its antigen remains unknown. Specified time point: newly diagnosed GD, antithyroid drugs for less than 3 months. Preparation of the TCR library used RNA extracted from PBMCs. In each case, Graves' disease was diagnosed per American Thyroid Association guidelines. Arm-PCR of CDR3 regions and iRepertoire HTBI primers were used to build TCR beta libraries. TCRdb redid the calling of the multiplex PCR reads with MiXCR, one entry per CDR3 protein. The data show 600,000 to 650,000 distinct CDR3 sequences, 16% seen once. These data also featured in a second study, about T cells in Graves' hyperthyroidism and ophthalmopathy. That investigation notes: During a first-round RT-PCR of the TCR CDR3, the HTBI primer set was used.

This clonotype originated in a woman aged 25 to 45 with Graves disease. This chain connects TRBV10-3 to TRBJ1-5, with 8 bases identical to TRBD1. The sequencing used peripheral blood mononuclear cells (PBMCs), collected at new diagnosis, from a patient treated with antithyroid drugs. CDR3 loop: CAISDRGRTSNQPQHF. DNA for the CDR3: TGTGCCATCAGTGACAGGGGGCGGACTAGCAATCAGCCCCAGCATTTT.